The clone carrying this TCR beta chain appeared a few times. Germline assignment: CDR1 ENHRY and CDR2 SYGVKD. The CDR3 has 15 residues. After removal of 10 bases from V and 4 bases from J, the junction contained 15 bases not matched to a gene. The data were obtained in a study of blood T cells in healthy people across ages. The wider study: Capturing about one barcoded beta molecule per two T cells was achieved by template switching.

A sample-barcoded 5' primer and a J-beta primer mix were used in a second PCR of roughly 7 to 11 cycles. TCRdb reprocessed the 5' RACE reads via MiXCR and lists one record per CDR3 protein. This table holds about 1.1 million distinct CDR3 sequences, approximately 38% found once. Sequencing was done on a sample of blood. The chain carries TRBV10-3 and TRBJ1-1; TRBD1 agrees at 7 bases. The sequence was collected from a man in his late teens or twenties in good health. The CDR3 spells CATTTGTDLSTEAFF. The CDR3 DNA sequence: TGTGCCACAACGACGGGGACAGATCTCTCCACTGAAGCTTTCTTT.